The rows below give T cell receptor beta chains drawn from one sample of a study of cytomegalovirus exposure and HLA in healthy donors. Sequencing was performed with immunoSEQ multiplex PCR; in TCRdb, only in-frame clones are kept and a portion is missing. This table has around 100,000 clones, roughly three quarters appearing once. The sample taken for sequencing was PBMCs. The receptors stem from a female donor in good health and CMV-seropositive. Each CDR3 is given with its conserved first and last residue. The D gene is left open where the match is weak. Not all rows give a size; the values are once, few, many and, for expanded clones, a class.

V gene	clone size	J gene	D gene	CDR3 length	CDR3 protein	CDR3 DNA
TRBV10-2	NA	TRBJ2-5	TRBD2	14	CASSETGGRETQYF	TGCGCCAGCAGTGAGACGGGGGGAAGGGAGACCCAGTACTTC
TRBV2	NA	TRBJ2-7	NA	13	CASREDGTYEQYF	TGTGCCAGCAGGGAGGACGGGACCTACGAGCAGTACTTC
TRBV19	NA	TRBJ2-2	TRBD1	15	CASSIQGANTGELFF	TGTGCCAGTAGTATTCAGGGGGCTAACACCGGGGAGCTGTTTTTT
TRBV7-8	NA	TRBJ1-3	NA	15	CASSTPGGSGNTIYF	TGTGCCAGCAGCACCCCGGGGGGCAGTGGAAACACCATATATTTT
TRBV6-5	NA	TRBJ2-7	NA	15	CASSFRDPSRNEQYF	TGTGCCAGCAGTTTTCGTGACCCTAGTCGGAACGAGCAGTACTTC
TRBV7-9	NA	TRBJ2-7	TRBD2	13	CASSSTSGYEQYF	TGTGCCAGCAGCTCGACTAGCGGATACGAGCAGTACTTC
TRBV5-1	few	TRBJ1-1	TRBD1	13	CASSSRQGVEAFF	TGCGCCAGCAGCTCCCGACAGGGGGTTGAAGCTTTCTTT
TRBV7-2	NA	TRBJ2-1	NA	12	CASSDPTGEQFF	TGTGCCAGCAGTGACCCAACGGGTGAGCAGTTCTTC
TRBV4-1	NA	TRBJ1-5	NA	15	CASSRLGLSNQPQHF	TGCGCCAGCAGCCGGTTGGGACTTAGCAATCAGCCCCAGCATTTT
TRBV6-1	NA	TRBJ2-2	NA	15	CASSSQSGDTGELFF	TGTGCCAGCAGTTCACAATCAGGGGACACCGGGGAGCTGTTTTTT
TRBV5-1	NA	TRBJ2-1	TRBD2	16	CASSPTSGSSYNEQFF	TGCGCCAGCAGCCCCACTAGCGGGAGCTCCTACAATGAGCAGTTCTTC
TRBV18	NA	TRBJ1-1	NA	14	CASSPGAGATEAFF	TGTGCCAGCTCACCAGGTGCGGGGGCCACTGAAGCTTTCTTT
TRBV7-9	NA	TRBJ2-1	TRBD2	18	CASSLGPPSGRVDNEQFF	TGTGCCAGCAGCTTGGGCCCCCCTAGCGGGAGGGTCGACAATGAGCAGTTCTTC
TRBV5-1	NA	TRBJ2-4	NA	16	CASSGGDSIAKNSQYF	TGCGCCAGCAGCGGAGGGGACAGTATCGCCAAAAACAGTCAGTACTTC
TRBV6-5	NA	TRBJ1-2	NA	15	CASSYSGDTIYGYTF	TGTGCCAGCAGTTACTCAGGGGACACGATCTATGGCTACACCTTC
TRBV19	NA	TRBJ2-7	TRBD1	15	CASSPLGTGEDEQYF	TGTGCCAGTAGTCCCCTTGGGACAGGGGAGGACGAGCAGTACTTC
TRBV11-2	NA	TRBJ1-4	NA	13	CASSLGRGEKLFF	TGTGCCAGCAGCTTAGGACGGGGTGAAAAACTGTTTTTT
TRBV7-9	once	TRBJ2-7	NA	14	CASSRDTVPYEQYF	TGTGCCAGCAGCCGGGACACGGTACCCTACGAGCAGTACTTC
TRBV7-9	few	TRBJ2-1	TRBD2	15	CASSLLTGGYNEQFF	TGTGCCAGCAGCCTCCTAACGGGGGGATACAATGAGCAGTTCTTC
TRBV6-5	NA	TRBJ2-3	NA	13	CASSRASTDTQYF	TGTGCCAGCAGTCGAGCCTCCACAGATACGCAGTATTTT
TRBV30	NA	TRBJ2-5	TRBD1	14	CAWRRQGAQETQYF	TGTGCCTGGAGACGACAGGGGGCGCAAGAGACCCAGTACTTC
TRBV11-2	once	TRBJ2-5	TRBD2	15	CASSFWTSGQETQYF	TGTGCCAGCAGCTTCTGGACTAGCGGCCAAGAGACCCAGTACTTC
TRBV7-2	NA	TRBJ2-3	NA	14	CASSLIGGTDTQYF	TGTGCCAGCAGCTTAATCGGGGGTACAGATACGCAGTATTTT
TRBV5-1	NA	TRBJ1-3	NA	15	CASSRDTRSGNTIYF	TGCGCCAGCAGCCGGGACACCCGCTCTGGAAACACCATATATTTT
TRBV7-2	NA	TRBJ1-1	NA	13	CASSSGLPLEAFF	TGTGCCAGCAGCTCAGGACTACCTCTTGAAGCTTTCTTT
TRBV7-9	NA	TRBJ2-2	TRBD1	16	CASSPRGTHITGELFF	TGTGCCAGCAGCCCCAGGGGGACACACATCACCGGGGAGCTGTTTTTT
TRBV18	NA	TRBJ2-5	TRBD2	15	CASYTSGSASETQYF	TGTGCCAGCTATACTAGCGGGAGCGCGTCAGAGACCCAGTACTTC
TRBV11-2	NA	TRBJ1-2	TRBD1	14	CASSLGTGVEGYTF	TGTGCCAGCAGCTTGGGGACAGGGGTCGAAGGCTACACCTTC
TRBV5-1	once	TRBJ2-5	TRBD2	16	CASSSRTGTTQETQYF	TGCGCCAGCAGTTCGCGAACCGGGACTACTCAAGAGACCCAGTACTTC
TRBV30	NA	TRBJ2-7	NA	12	CAWRGESYEQYF	TGTGCCTGGAGAGGGGAATCCTACGAGCAGTACTTC
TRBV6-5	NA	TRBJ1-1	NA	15	CASSYSVTGPTEAFF	TGTGCCAGCAGTTACTCGGTTACAGGGCCTACTGAAGCTTTCTTT
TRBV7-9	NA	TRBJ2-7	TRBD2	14	CASSSKRESYEQYF	TGTGCCAGCAGCTCGAAGCGGGAGTCCTACGAGCAGTACTTC
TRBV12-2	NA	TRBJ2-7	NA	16	CASRLALVVWYHEQYF	TGTGCAAGTCGCTTAGCGTTGGTAGTGTGGTACCACGAGCAGTACTTC
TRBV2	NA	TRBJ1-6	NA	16	CASSEGGSSYNSPLHF	TGTGCCAGCAGTGAGGGGGGGAGCTCCTATAATTCACCCCTCCACTTT
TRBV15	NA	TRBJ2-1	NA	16	CATSPPWLGQYDEQFF	TGTGCCACCAGCCCGCCCTGGCTAGGACAGTACGATGAGCAGTTCTTC
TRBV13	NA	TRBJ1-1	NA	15	CASSLRGMMNTEAFF	TGTGCCAGCAGCTTGCGGGGAATGATGAACACTGAAGCTTTCTTT
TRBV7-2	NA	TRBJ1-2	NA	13	CASSSSGAYGYTF	TGTGCCAGCAGCTCTTCAGGGGCATATGGCTACACCTTC
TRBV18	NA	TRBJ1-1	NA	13	CASSWKRDTEAFF	TGTGCCAGCTCTTGGAAGAGGGACACTGAAGCTTTCTTT
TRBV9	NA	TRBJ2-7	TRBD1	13	CASSFGTAGEQYF	TGTGCCAGCAGTTTCGGGACAGCCGGCGAGCAGTACTTC
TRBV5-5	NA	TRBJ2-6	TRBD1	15	CASSRQGSGANVLTF	TGTGCCAGCAGCCGACAGGGTTCTGGGGCCAACGTCCTGACTTTC
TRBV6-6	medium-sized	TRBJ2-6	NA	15	CASSYEGAGANVLTF	TGTGCCAGCAGTTACGAGGGGGCTGGGGCCAACGTCCTGACTTTC
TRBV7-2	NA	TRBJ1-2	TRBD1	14	CASSPWDRGDGYTF	TGTGCCAGCAGCCCGTGGGACAGGGGGGATGGCTACACCTTC
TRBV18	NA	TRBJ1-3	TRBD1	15	CASSTQGAQGSTIYF	TGTGCCAGCTCAACGCAGGGGGCGCAGGGCAGCACCATATATTTT
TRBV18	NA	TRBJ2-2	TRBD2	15	CASSPRTSGTGELFF	TGTGCCAGCTCACCCCGGACTAGCGGCACCGGGGAGCTGTTTTTT
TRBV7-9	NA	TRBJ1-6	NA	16	CASSPRGGDNGSPLHF	TGTGCCAGCAGCCCTCGCGGGGGGGATAATGGGTCACCCCTCCACTTT
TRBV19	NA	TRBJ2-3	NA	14	CASERGGRTDTQYF	TGTGCCAGTGAAAGGGGGGGGCGCACAGATACGCAGTATTTT
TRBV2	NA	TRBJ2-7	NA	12	CASRQGVDEQYF	TGTGCCAGCAGGCAGGGCGTTGACGAGCAGTACTTC
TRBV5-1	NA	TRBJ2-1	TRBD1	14	CASSPGQAYNEQFF	TGCGCCAGCAGCCCGGGACAGGCTTACAATGAGCAGTTCTTC
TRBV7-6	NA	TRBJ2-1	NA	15	CASSSGFSEYNEQFF	TGTGCCAGCAGCTCCGGGTTTAGCGAATACAATGAGCAGTTCTTC
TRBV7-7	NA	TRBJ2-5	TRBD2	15	CASSLGSGRAETQYF	TGTGCCAGCAGCTTAGGGTCCGGGAGGGCGGAGACCCAGTACTTC
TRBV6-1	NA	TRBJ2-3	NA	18	CASSDASRIRGSTDTQYF	TGTGCCAGCAGTGACGCTTCTAGGATAAGGGGTAGCACAGATACGCAGTATTTT
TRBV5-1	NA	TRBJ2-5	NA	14	CASSIRQGGETQYF	TGCGCCAGCAGCATTCGCCAAGGAGGGGAGACCCAGTACTTC
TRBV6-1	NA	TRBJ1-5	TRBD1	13	CAIRGQPNQPQHF	TGTGCCATCCGGGGACAGCCCAATCAGCCCCAGCATTTT
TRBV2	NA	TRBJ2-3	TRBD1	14	CASGRQGPADTQYF	TGTGCCAGCGGTAGACAGGGTCCGGCAGATACGCAGTATTTT